The T cell receptor beta chain under discussion was sequenced for a study of T cells in Graves' hyperthyroidism and ophthalmopathy. Study-level background: Peripheral blood was obtained at initial diagnosis, preceding any treatment.

Regions amplified from RNA transcripts were the TCR beta CDR3 regions. Using the HTBI primer set, a first-round RT-PCR was run on the TCR CDR3. TCRdb recomputed calls from the multiplex PCR reads with MiXCR, one row per CDR3 protein. The sample has almost 600,000 distinct CDR3 sequences; approximately 15% are singletons. Each patient was aged 18 to 65 and had newly diagnosed hyperthyroidism of under 2 months' duration. Lactation, pregnancy, other autoimmune disease or uncontrolled infection led to exclusion of patients. The length of the CDR3 is 17 residues. V was shortened by 2 bases and J by 0 bases, with 11 bases between the two germline ends. Germline lookup yields CDR1 SEHNR and CDR2 FQNEAQ (reference sequence).

Sample: blood. This clonotype was obtained from a woman aged 30 to 39 with Graves' hyperthyroidism that later progressed to Graves' ophthalmopathy. The gene calls are TRBV7-9 and TRBJ1-6; D ambiguous. Written as DNA, the CDR3 is TGTGCCAGCAGCTTACTGGGTTTAAGCTCCTATAATTCACCCCTCCACTTT. Translation: CASSLLGLSSYNSPLHF.